This T cell receptor beta chain was identified in a study of cytomegalovirus exposure and HLA in healthy donors (dated by TCRdb to 2016 to 2017). Broadly, across the study: According to a later analysis, one platform produced both the 110 or so validation repertoires and the roughly 650 repertoires of the first cohort. The study was designed to test whether signatures of past pathogen exposure could be identified by cataloging public T cell receptors. Along with the roughly 670-subject first cohort, a separate validation cohort of over a hundred different subjects was used. The study combined high-throughput TCR immunosequencing, statistical association of individual TCRs with disease status, and machine learning to predict cytomegalovirus infection status. Results and caveats for the whole study, not just this receptor: In both the original and validation cohorts, the classifier was reported to diagnose cytomegalovirus status with high specificity and sensitivity. A few of the identified cytomegalovirus-associated TCR beta chains were confirmed in vitro to be specific for cytomegalovirus antigens. All 120 or so repertoires were used to score co-occurrence in the validation cohort in a later analysis, because that analysis had no HLA typing for the cohort. The study gave a list of some 150 TCR beta chains associated with cytomegalovirus. Most TCR sequences were seen in very few donors, while some public TCRs were found in many individuals. Subsequent analysis determined that TCRs grouped into clusters in the first cohort also showed a tendency toward co-occurrence across the 90 to 150 validation repertoires, and 85% to 95% of cluster scores exceeded 0. According to the authors, the approach could potentially be generalized to other disease states and immunological phenotypes.

Points on this clone: This clone's antigen is unknown. Base qualities were left out, and no much larger clone turns up one base away.

Libraries were built with the immunoSEQ multiplex PCR assay. Processing in the source paper ran as follows. A statistical classification framework was developed to diagnose cytomegalovirus status using the catalog of TCR beta chain sequences. TCRdb obtained this table from immuneACCESS and retained in-frame rearrangements with V and J assigned. These tables miss some clones; where compared with another copy, unresolved V genes account for less than half of the shortfall, and the remainder is unexplained. V and J calls plus clone size are reproduced from that table; the DNA served to infer D and trimming. The sample includes about 130,000 clones, with just under 85% observed a single time. The top ten hold 25% to 30% of the sample. Donors formed part of the validation cohort, which comprised about 130 subjects and was distinct from the first cohort of under 850 subjects. For CDR1 and CDR2, the germline V gene (reference sequence) lists SGHNT and YYREEE. V has 4 bases trimmed and J has 7 bases trimmed; junction bases matching no gene number 13. The CDR3 holds 16 amino acids from the cysteine to the phenylalanine. Of the read, only the CDR3 DNA is kept; its 48 bases are in frame from base 1.

The source of this sequence is a man aged 30 to 45 in good health and CMV-seropositive. The chain is made from TRBV5-4 and TRBJ1-4, with 7 bases matching TRBD1. The sample comprised PBMCs. The CDR3 here reads CASSVDRALRREKLFF. The DNA reads as follows: TGTGCCAGCAGCGTCGACAGGGCCCTACGGCGTGAAAAACTGTTTTTT. Where the CDR3 stops, the reference TRBV5-4 and TRBJ1-4 genes take over; the full variable domain is ETGVTQSPTHLIKTRGQQVTLRCSSQSGHNTVSWYQQALGQGPQFIFQYYREEENGRGNFPPRFSGLQFPNYSSELNVNALELDDSALYLCASSVDRALRREKLFFGSGTQLSVL.